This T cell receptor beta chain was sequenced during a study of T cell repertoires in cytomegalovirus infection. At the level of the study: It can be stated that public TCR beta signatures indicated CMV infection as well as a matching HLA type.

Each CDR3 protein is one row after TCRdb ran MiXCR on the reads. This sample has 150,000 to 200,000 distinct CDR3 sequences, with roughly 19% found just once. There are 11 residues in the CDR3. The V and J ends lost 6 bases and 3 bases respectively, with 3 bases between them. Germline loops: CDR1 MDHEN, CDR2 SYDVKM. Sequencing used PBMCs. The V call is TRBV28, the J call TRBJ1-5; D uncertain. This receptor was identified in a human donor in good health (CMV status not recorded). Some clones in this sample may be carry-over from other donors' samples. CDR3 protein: CASSANQPQHF. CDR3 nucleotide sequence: TGTGCCAGCAGCGCCAATCAGCCCCAGCATTTT.